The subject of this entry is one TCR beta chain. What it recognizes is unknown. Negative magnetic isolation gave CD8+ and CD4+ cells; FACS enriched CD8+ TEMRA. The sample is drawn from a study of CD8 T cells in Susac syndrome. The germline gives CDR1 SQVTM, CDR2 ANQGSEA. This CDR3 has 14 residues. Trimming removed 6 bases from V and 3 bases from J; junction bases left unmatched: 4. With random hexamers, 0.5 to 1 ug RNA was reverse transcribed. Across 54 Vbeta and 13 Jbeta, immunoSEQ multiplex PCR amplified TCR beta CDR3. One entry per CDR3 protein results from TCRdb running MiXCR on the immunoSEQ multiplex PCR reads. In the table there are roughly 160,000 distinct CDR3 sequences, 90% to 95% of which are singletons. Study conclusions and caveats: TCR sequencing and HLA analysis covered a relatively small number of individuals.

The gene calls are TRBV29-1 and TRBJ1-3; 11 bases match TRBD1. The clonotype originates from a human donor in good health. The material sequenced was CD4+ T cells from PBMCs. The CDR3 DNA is TGCAGCGTCTGGGACAGGGGGGATGGAAACACCATATATTTT. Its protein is CSVWDRGDGNTIYF.